The 12 T cell receptor beta chains listed next were all sequenced from one sample in a study of metastatic and nonmetastatic thyroid tumors. No patient had received any treatment before thyroid surgery. TCRdb re-called the PCR reads through MiXCR. The data hold about 8,400 clones, with roughly 31% observed a single time. The material sequenced was tumor tissue. The receptor source for this set is a female donor with papillary thyroid cancer or a benign thyroid nodule (not recorded which). Some clones in this sample may be carry-over from other donors' samples.

The J gene is TRBJ2-2, the V gene TRBV6-1; D may match TRBD1 or TRBD2 (5 bases each). V was cut by 4 bases and J by 6 bases, with 24 bases left in between. Germline V lookup: CDR1 MNHNS, CDR2 SASEGT. The CDR3 consists of 18 residues. CDR3 amino acids: CASSGGFIVGQGAGELFF. CDR3 sequence (DNA): TGTGCCAGCAGTGGGGGGTTCATAGTGGGCCAGGGTGCCGGGGAGCTGTTTTTT.

This clone appeared a few times. The chain links TRBV28 to TRBJ1-5, with a tentative D call TRBD1 (5 bases). The CDR3 sequence is 14 residues long. Germline V gives CDR1 MDHEN, CDR2 SYDVKM. Trimming removed 6 bases from V and 2 bases from J, with 11 bases in between. The CDR3 bases are TGTGCCAGCAGGCCCTGGGGGGGCAATCAGCCCCAGCATTTT. Protein product: CASRPWGGNQPQHF.

The chain joins TRBV6-1 to TRBJ2-1; TRBD2 agrees at 11 bases. The J segment lost 1 base and the V segment lost 4 bases, leaving 3 bases of the junction unmatched. There are 16 residues in the CDR3. Germline V gives CDR1 MNHNS, CDR2 SASEGT. The CDR3 DNA follows: TGTGCCAGCAGTGTAGGGACTAGCGGATCCTACAATGAGCAGTTCTTC. Protein: CASSVGTSGSYNEQFF.

The chain recombines TRBV5-4 with TRBJ2-7; TRBD1 matches 10 bases. The ends lost 3 bases at V and 4 bases at J; junction bases unmatched: 4. CDR1 and CDR2 from the germline V gene are SGHNT and YYREEE (reference sequence). The CDR3 length is 14 residues. The CDR3 region has the DNA TGTGCCAGCAGCTCCCGGGACAGGGGTTACGAGCAGTACTTC. It yields the protein CASSSRDRGYEQYF.

The rearrangement joins TRBV12-5 to TRBJ2-1, with D hard to call. The germline V gene has CDR1 LGHNT and CDR2 FRNRAP. This CDR3 has 12 amino acids. Trimming pared 2 bases from V and 7 bases from J, leaving 6 bases between. As DNA, the CDR3 is TGTGCTAGTGGTTTGCGGTTGAATGAGCAGTTCTTC. Translating it yields CASGLRLNEQFF.

This clone was detected a few times. The chain recombines TRBV6-1 with TRBJ2-7; D is ambiguous. The CDR3 contains 13 residues. Trimming removed 6 bases from V and 13 bases from J, with 22 bases in between. Per the germline V gene, CDR1 is MNHNS and CDR2 is SASEGT. The CDR3 region is CASSEMNSPSKYF. The CDR3 DNA follows: TGTGCCAGCAGCGAAATGAACAGCCCGAGTAAATACTTC.

The genes are TRBV12-3 or TRBV12-4 and TRBJ2-7; D not certain. The V end lost 2 bases, the J end lost 6 bases, and 11 bases lay between the germline ends. This CDR3 is built from 13 residues. CDR3 sequence (DNA): TGTGCCAGCAGTTTAAGCTCGACCCTCGAGCAGTACTTC. This translates into CASSLSSTLEQYF.

This clone was counted only a few times. The J gene is TRBJ2-2, the V gene TRBV2, with a tentative D call TRBD1 (5 bases). This CDR3 has 13 amino acids. The V end lost 6 bases, the J end lost 4 bases, and 9 bases lay between the germline ends. Germline V gives CDR1 SNHLY, CDR2 FYNNEI. CDR3 in amino acids: CASSDRGTGELFF. The CDR3 region has the DNA TGTGCCAGCAGCGATAGGGGCACCGGGGAGCTGTTTTTT.

The J gene is TRBJ1-6, the V gene TRBV3-1; 7 nucleotides agree with TRBD1. The germline gives CDR1 LGHDT, CDR2 YNNKEL (reference sequence). The V segment lost 1 base and the J segment 7 bases; nucleotides outside the gene matches: 7. The CDR3 is 16 amino acids. The CDR3, as DNA: TGTGCCAGCAGCCAAGGACAGGGCGGCCAAAATTCACCCCTCCACTTT. This sequence encodes CASSQGQGGQNSPLHF.

The DNA for the CDR3 is TGCGCCAGCAGCGAAACAGGGGGTGGGGAGACCCAGTACTTC. It encodes CASSETGGGETQYF. This chain uses TRBV5-1 with TRBJ2-5, with TRBD1 matching over 8 bases. Germline V gene sequence: CDR1 SGHRS, CDR2 YFSETQ. The CDR3 runs 14 residues. Germline trimming cut 4 bases from V and 5 bases from J; bases unmatched to any gene: 7.

This clone was seen a handful of times. J is TRBJ1-6 and V is TRBV9, with 8 positions matching TRBD1. Germline loops: CDR1 SGDLS, CDR2 YYNGEE. The ends lost 3 bases at V and 11 bases at J; junction bases unmatched: 13. The length of the CDR3 is 16 residues. In DNA form, the CDR3 reads TGTGCCAGCAGCGAGGGTTCAGGGGGCGCGGGTCCACCCCTCCACTTT. Translation gives CASSEGSGGAGPPLHF. Complete variable domain (other parts from reference TRBV9 and TRBJ1-6): DSGVTQTPKHLITATGQRVTLRCSPRSGDLSVYWYQQSLDQGLQFLIQYYNGEERAKGNILERFSAQQFPDLHSELNLSSLELGDSALYFCASSEGSGGAGPPLHFGNGTRLTVT.

The rearrangement uses TRBV5-1 and TRBJ2-1, with D unresolved. The CDR3 runs to 13 residues. Deletions cut 2 bases from V and 5 bases from J, with 8 bases between. Germline V gene data show CDR1 as SGHRS and CDR2 as YFSETQ. The chain's CDR3 is CASSFNRDNEQFF. The CDR3 DNA is TGCGCCAGCAGCTTTAATAGGGACAATGAGCAGTTCTTC.